This T cell receptor beta chain was retrieved from a study of T cell repertoires in cytomegalovirus infection. Study-wide background: TCR beta signatures that were public indicated CMV infection and matching HLA type.

This clonotype was seen at least ten times. Its antigen is currently unknown. CDR3 size: 14 residues. J was trimmed by 5 bases and V by 7 bases; bases with no gene match: 4. Germline V gives CDR1 MDHEN, CDR2 SYDVKM. TCRdb itself ran the reads through MiXCR, one entry per CDR3 protein. Of more than 90,000 distinct CDR3 sequences listed, roughly a tenth are singletons. The source is a human donor in good health (CMV status not recorded). Some clones in this sample may be carry-over from other donors' samples. The specimen was PBMCs, sequenced either directly or after in vitro stimulation (not recorded which). J is TRBJ2-5 and V is TRBV28; TRBD2 matches at 13 bases. CDR3 DNA sequence: TGTGCCAGCACCGGGACTAGCGGGACGGAGACCCAGTACTTC. Encoded protein: CASTGTSGTETQYF.